These 27 T cell receptor beta chains were all obtained from the same sample, sequenced in a study of blood T cell repertoires in COVID-19. TCRdb's table, derived via immunoSEQ multiplex PCR, lists solely in-frame clones and lacks some. This sample has hundreds of thousands of clones, with just under 90% found just once. The sequencing input was PBMCs or T cells enriched from blood (not recorded which). Receptors were obtained from a woman in her twenties or thirties with acute COVID-19.

A few counts support this clone. The chain uses TRBV15 and TRBJ1-4; TRBD1 agrees at 7 bases. After removal of 5 bases from V and 7 bases from J, the junction contained 10 bases not matched to a gene. This CDR3 has 15 residues. Looked up from germline, CDR1 is LNHNV and CDR2 is YYDKDF (reference sequence). The CDR3 DNA is TGTGCCACCAGCGCCCGGACAGGAAGTAGTGAAAAACTGTTTTTT. It is translated as CATSARTGSSEKLFF.

This clone has just one count. The chain recombines TRBV9 with TRBJ2-1, with TRBD1 matching over 7 bases. CDR1 is SGDLS, CDR2 YYNGEE, per germline. The CDR3 is made up of 15 amino acids. After removal of 3 bases from V and 4 bases from J, the junction contained 7 bases not matched to a gene. CDR3 amino acids: CASSARGQTYNEQFF. The CDR3, as DNA: TGTGCCAGCAGCGCCCGGGGACAGACTTACAATGAGCAGTTCTTC.

The chain recombines TRBV11-2 with TRBJ1-1, with 7 bases fitting TRBD1. CDR3 length equals 14 residues. V was clipped by 5 bases and J by 7 bases; unmatched bases: 10. Germline V gene sequence: CDR1 SGHAT, CDR2 FQNNGV. The CDR3 nucleotides are TGTGCCAGCAGCCCCCGAACAGGGGTGTATGAAGCTTTCTTT. It specifies CASSPRTGVYEAFF. Looking up the rest from reference TRBV11-2 and TRBJ1-1 gives the full variable domain: EAGVAQSPRYKIIEKRQSVAFWCNPISGHATLYWYQQILGQGPKLLIQFQNNGVVDDSQLPKDRFSAERLKGVDSTLKIQPAKLEDSAVYLCASSPRTGVYEAFFGQGTRLTVV.

V gene TRBV6-5 combines with J gene TRBJ2-5; the D gene is possibly TRBD1 (6 bases). Germline V gene sequence: CDR1 MNHEY, CDR2 SVGAGI. The germline V and J ends were trimmed by 4 bases and 5 bases, with 14 bases remaining between them. This CDR3 is built from 14 residues. The CDR3 sequence is CASSLVQGAETQYF. In DNA, the CDR3 is TGTGCCAGCAGTTTAGTACAGGGTGCGGAGACCCAGTACTTC.

The chain has TRBV27 and TRBJ1-4; D may be TRBD1 (5 bases). V lost 0 bases and J 8 bases, leaving 7 bases between the germline ends. Germline CDR1 and CDR2: MNHEY and SMNVEV (reference sequence). The length of the CDR3 is 13 residues. This CDR3 reads CASSLSGGEKLFF. The CDR3 DNA follows: TGTGCCAGCAGTTTATCGGGGGGGGAAAAACTGTTTTTT.

The rearrangement links TRBV2 to TRBJ2-3; D call uncertain. Germline CDR1 is SNHLY and CDR2 is FYNNEI. This CDR3 is built from 14 residues. Trimming removed 0 bases at V and 2 bases at J, with 6 bases between. The CDR3 sequence is CASSEAAATDTQYF. CDR3 nucleotides: TGTGCCAGCAGTGAAGCTGCGGCCACAGATACGCAGTATTTT.

The CDR3 coding sequence is TGTGCCGTTCGGCCCTCTGGAGTCTATGGCTACACCTTC. The encoded protein is CAVRPSGVYGYTF. The genes are TRBV19 and TRBJ1-2; D ambiguous. CDR1 LNHDA and CDR2 SQIVND come from the germline V gene (reference sequence). Trimming left V 11 bases short and J 4 bases short, with 17 bases between. The CDR3 sequence is 13 residues long.

In this sample, this clone turned up once. The genes are TRBV6-5 and TRBJ2-7; D is possibly TRBD2 (6 bases). Germline CDR1 and CDR2: MNHEY and SVGAGI. The CDR3 is made up of 10 amino acids. Trimming shortened V by 8 bases and J by 6 bases, and 8 bases separated the two germline ends. This chain's CDR3 is CASGRGEQYF. CDR3 nucleotide sequence: TGTGCCAGCGGGCGGGGCGAGCAGTACTTC.

The J gene is TRBJ2-7, the V gene TRBV28; 12 nucleotides agree with TRBD1. The CDR3 is 13 residues long. The junction had 2 bases not matched to a gene; V was cut back by 5 bases and J by 6 bases. In germline, CDR1 is MDHEN, CDR2 SYDVKM. The CDR3 protein is CASSPGQGAEQYF. The CDR3 nucleotides read TGTGCCAGCAGTCCGGGACAGGGGGCCGAGCAGTACTTC.

This chain joins TRBV7-8 and TRBJ1-5, with D perhaps TRBD1 (6 bases). This CDR3 comprises 17 residues. CDR1 and CDR2 from the germline V gene are SGHVS and FQNEAQ. V lost 3 bases and J lost 5, with 20 bases in between. The CDR3 nucleotides read TGTGCCAGCAGCTTGGGGGGGGCGCGTTCAGGCGATCAGCCCCAGCATTTT. Translated, it gives CASSLGGARSGDQPQHF.

The rearrangement joins TRBV5-4 to TRBJ2-5, with 7 bases lining up with TRBD1. J gave up 5 bases and V 3 bases, and 19 bases lay outside the gene matches. Per the germline V gene, CDR1 is SGHNT and CDR2 is YYREEE (reference sequence). The CDR3 extends over 18 amino acids. The CDR3 sequence: CASSSTMGTGVLLETQYF. The CDR3 DNA reads as TGTGCCAGCAGCTCGACGATGGGCACAGGGGTCTTGCTCGAGACCCAGTACTTC.

The CDR3, as DNA: TGTGCCAGCAGCTCCCAACAGGGGGCGAGGAGGAATGAGCAGTTCTTC. This gives the protein CASSSQQGARRNEQFF. The gene calls are TRBV11-2 and TRBJ2-1; 9 bases line up with TRBD1. Germline V gene sequence: CDR1 SGHAT, CDR2 FQNNGV. V lost 4 bases to trimming and J lost 7 bases; unmatched junction nucleotides: 11. The CDR3 loop spans 16 amino acids.

This clone was seen a single time. This chain links TRBV5-5 with TRBJ1-2; 9 nucleotides agree with TRBD1. Germline-derived CDR1 and CDR2 are SGHKS and YYEKEE (reference sequence). J gave up 4 bases and V 0 bases, and 13 bases lay outside the gene matches. This CDR3 region has 18 residues. This chain's CDR3 is CASSLAGTGLNPSYGYTF. The CDR3 bases are TGTGCCAGCAGCTTGGCCGGGACAGGGCTCAACCCGTCCTATGGCTACACCTTC.

The chain carries TRBV9 and TRBJ1-2, with 8 bases identical to TRBD1. The V segment lost 4 bases and the J segment 5 bases; nucleotides outside the gene matches: 10. CDR3 length: 15 residues. Germline CDR1 reads SGDLS; CDR2 reads YYNGEE. DNA for the CDR3: TGTGCCAGCAGCACCGCCGGGACAGGAAAGTATGGCTACACCTTC. It is translated as CASSTAGTGKYGYTF.

This clone was picked up a small number of times. J is TRBJ1-1 and V is TRBV19; no clear D gene. V lost 4 bases and J 3 bases, leaving 12 bases between the germline ends. The CDR3 spans 14 residues. From germline, CDR1 is LNHDA and CDR2 SQIVND (reference sequence). The CDR3 bases are TGTGCCAGTAGTAATCAACGGGGAGACACTGAAGCTTTCTTT. This codes for CASSNQRGDTEAFF.

V is TRBV7-9 and J is TRBJ1-4; 9 bases agree with TRBD1. The CDR3 length is 14 residues. V gave up 5 bases and J gave up 4 bases; unmatched junction bases: 2. The germline gives CDR1 SEHNR, CDR2 FQNEAQ (reference sequence). CDR3 sequence (DNA): TGTGCCAGCAGCCAGACAGGGGGTAATGAAAAACTGTTTTTT. It yields the protein CASSQTGGNEKLFF.

The V and J genes are TRBV29-1 and TRBJ2-1; 9 nucleotides align to TRBD1. This CDR3 region has 15 residues. Per the germline V gene, CDR1 is SQVTM and CDR2 is ANQGSEA. With 2 bases clipped from V and 6 bases from J, the junction kept 8 bases outside the gene matches. CDR3 amino acids: CSVEQQGARGNEQFF. The CDR3 DNA sequence: TGCAGCGTTGAACAACAGGGGGCTAGAGGCAATGAGCAGTTCTTC.

The chain carries TRBV7-2 and TRBJ1-6; a weak D match, TRBD1 (6 bases). The CDR3 consists of 16 residues. Germline CDR1 SGHTA, CDR2 FQGNSA. The V end lost 1 base, the J end lost 9 bases, and 16 bases lay between the germline ends. This CDR3 is CASSLVARGQGSPLHF. The CDR3 bases are TGTGCCAGCAGCTTAGTTGCGCGGGGGCAGGGTTCACCCCTCCACTTT.

The V call is TRBV30, the J call TRBJ2-1; 11 bases match TRBD2. The J segment lost 7 bases and the V segment lost 3 bases, leaving 5 bases of the junction unmatched. Germline V lookup: CDR1 GTSNPN, CDR2 SVGIG (reference sequence). This CDR3 has 14 amino acids. The DNA for the CDR3 is TGTGCCTGGAGGACTAGCGGGGCTGGAAATGAGCAGTTCTTC. It codes for CAWRTSGAGNEQFF.

The genes are TRBV6-6 and TRBJ1-2; D possibly corresponds to TRBD1 (5 bases). V lost 2 bases and J lost 3, with 7 bases in between. The CDR3 loop spans 13 amino acids. Germline V gives CDR1 MNHNY, CDR2 SVGAGI (reference sequence). The CDR3: CASSYDSYYGYTF. For the CDR3, the DNA is TGTGCCAGCAGTTACGACAGTTACTATGGCTACACCTTC.

The chain recombines TRBV3-1 (or the pseudogene TRBV3-2) with TRBJ2-7, with TRBD2 identical over 7 bases. J gave up 2 bases and V 7 bases, and 14 bases lay outside the gene matches. The CDR3 has 16 amino acids. The germline gives CDR1 LGHDT, CDR2 YNNKEL (reference sequence). The CDR3 DNA reads TGTGCCAGCAATCATGCAAGCGGGGCAACCGCCTACGAGCAGTACTTC. This gives the protein CASNHASGATAYEQYF.

The rearrangement joins TRBV6-2 or TRBV6-3 to TRBJ1-1; 7 bases fit TRBD1. Trimming took 2 bases from V and 4 from J; bases not matched to a gene: 10. Germline V gene sequence: CDR1 MNHEY, CDR2 SVGEGT. The CDR3 is 16 residues long. For the CDR3, the DNA is TGTGCCAGCAGTTACACTAGACAGGGCGGCGGCACTGAAGCTTTCTTT. Protein sequence: CASSYTRQGGGTEAFF.

J is TRBJ2-2 and V is TRBV24-1; D is unresolved. CDR3 length: 14 residues. CDR1 is KGHDR, CDR2 SFDVKD, per germline. Deletions cut 4 bases from V and 8 bases from J, with 13 bases between. CDR3 sequence reads: CATSDTVISGELFF. CDR3 DNA: TGTGCCACCAGTGACACTGTGATCTCTGGGGAGCTGTTTTTT.

The genes are TRBV3-1 (or the pseudogene TRBV3-2) and TRBJ2-4; 8 bases align to TRBD1. The germline V gene has CDR1 LGHDT and CDR2 YNNKEL (reference sequence). V lost 3 bases and J lost 0; bases outside the gene matches: 7. This CDR3 is 17 amino acids long. CDR3 coding DNA: TGTGCCAGCAGCCAGACAGGGGCCCGCTTAGCCAAAAACATTCAGTACTTC. As protein: CASSQTGARLAKNIQYF.

This chain uses TRBV4-1 with TRBJ1-5; D remains ambiguous. This CDR3 comprises 15 residues. Trimming pared 0 bases from V and 5 bases from J, leaving 11 bases between. The germline V gene has CDR1 MGHRA and CDR2 YSYEKL. CDR3 DNA sequence: TGCGCCAGCAGCCAAGAGAGACCGGGTTATCAGCCCCAGCATTTT. This codes for CASSQERPGYQPQHF.

The chain has TRBV30 and TRBJ2-1, with a possible D match to TRBD2 (6 bases). Germline V gives CDR1 GTSNPN, CDR2 SVGIG (reference sequence). Trimming took 0 bases from V and 6 from J, leaving 12 bases between them. This CDR3 contains 14 residues. The CDR3 protein is CAWSVRRDGNEQFF. DNA of the CDR3: TGTGCCTGGAGTGTGCGGAGGGATGGCAATGAGCAGTTCTTC.

This sequence joins TRBV6-5 and TRBJ2-1; TRBD2 agrees at 16 bases. Losses at the gene ends were 6 bases for V and 13 bases for J; bases not matched to a gene: 6. Germline V gives CDR1 MNHEY, CDR2 SVGAGI. There are 14 residues in the CDR3. The CDR3 DNA sequence: TGTGCCAGCAGATCCGGGACTAGCGGGGGGGCACAGTTCTTC. Translated, it gives CASRSGTSGGAQFF.